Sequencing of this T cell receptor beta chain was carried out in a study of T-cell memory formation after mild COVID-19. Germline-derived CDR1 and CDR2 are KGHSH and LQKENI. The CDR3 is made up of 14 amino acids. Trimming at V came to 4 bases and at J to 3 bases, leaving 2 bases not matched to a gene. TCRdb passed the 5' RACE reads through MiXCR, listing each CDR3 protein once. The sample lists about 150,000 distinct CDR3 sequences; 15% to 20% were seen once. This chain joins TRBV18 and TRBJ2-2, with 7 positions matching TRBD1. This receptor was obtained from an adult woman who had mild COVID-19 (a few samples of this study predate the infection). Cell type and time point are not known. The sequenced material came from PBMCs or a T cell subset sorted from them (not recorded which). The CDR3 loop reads CASSRQGYTGELFF. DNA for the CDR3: TGTGCCAGCTCACGACAGGGCTACACCGGGGAGCTGTTTTTT.